This TCR beta chain was profiled in a study of cytomegalovirus exposure and HLA in healthy donors. Study conclusions and caveats: The number of N-insertions in an Asian-associated ancestry cluster was reportedly below the approximately 700-donor mean in a later analysis. Earlier analysis yielded a pattern in which most TCR beta V segments were productive about 90% or about 30% of the time.

At collection, donors were nominally healthy, but unrecorded immune exposures were probable. PCR used 60 Vbeta primers and 13 Jbeta primers. Per the original data handling: Per a later analysis, the number of unique TCR beta chains was some 75 million, of which roughly 11 million were shared. TCRdb's copy holds only in-frame clones and misses some; the assay was immunoSEQ multiplex PCR. V and J calls and clone size come straight from that table; D and trimming were deduced from the DNA. The sample records some 170,000 clones, approximately 77% being singletons. V was pared by 0 bases and J by 4 bases, with 10 bases between. Germline CDR1 is MGHRA and CDR2 is YSYEKL. This CDR3 contains 15 residues. In regard to this clone: Its antigen is not identified.

The sequenced material came from PBMCs. V and J are TRBV4-1 and TRBJ2-4; perhaps TRBD1 as D (6 bases). The receptor was isolated from a man aged 30 to 39 in good health and CMV-seropositive. CDR3 protein: CASSQDPDSKNIQYF. The CDR3 nucleotides are TGCGCCAGCAGCCAAGATCCGGACAGTAAAAACATTCAGTACTTC.